These T cell receptor beta chains were read from a single sample in a study of cytomegalovirus exposure and HLA in healthy donors. The assay was immunoSEQ multiplex PCR, and TCRdb's table has in-frame clones only and misses some. The sample holds about 80,000 clones; approximately 75% are singletons and the top ten take less than 8%. Sequenced material: PBMCs. Source of these receptors: a woman in her 40s in good health and CMV-seronegative. The CDR3 runs from the conserved cysteine through the conserved F or W. D genes are given only for firm matches. Size tells how often a clone was seen (once, few, many) or the class of an expanded clone, and some rows leave it out.

J: TRBJ2-7
V: TRBV21-1
size: NA
D: NA
DNA: TGTGCCAGCAGCAAAGTGGGAGTAAACTACGAGCAGTACTTC
CDR3: CASSKVGVNYEQYF

J: TRBJ1-5
V: TRBV27
size: NA
D: NA
DNA: TGTGCCAGCAGTGCCTGGGGGGGGGCAACTCAGCCCCAGCATTTT
CDR3: CASSAWGGATQPQHF

J: TRBJ2-5
V: TRBV5-1
size: NA
D: NA
DNA: TGCGCCAGCAGCTCGGGACTTCAAGAGACCCAGTACTTC
CDR3: CASSSGLQETQYF

J: TRBJ1-1
V: TRBV7-2
size: NA
D: NA
DNA: TGTGCCAGCAGCTTAGGCAGGGCGAGCACTGAAGCTTTCTTT
CDR3: CASSLGRASTEAFF

J: TRBJ1-6
V: TRBV7-6
size: NA
D: TRBD1
DNA: TGTGCCAGCAGCCCCCGGGCAGGGGGGAATTCACCCCTCCACTTT
CDR3: CASSPRAGGNSPLHF

J: TRBJ2-1
V: TRBV10-1
size: once
D: TRBD2
DNA: TGCGCCAGCAGTGGCTACGTGGGAGGGCCAGACAATGAGCAGTTCTTC
CDR3: CASSGYVGGPDNEQFF

J: TRBJ2-7
V: TRBV5-5
size: once
D: NA
DNA: TGTGCCAGCAGCTTGGATGCGACTGTGCAGTACTTC
CDR3: CASSLDATVQYF

J: TRBJ2-4
V: TRBV18
size: NA
D: NA
DNA: TGTGCCAGCTCACCTCTGGCAAGTTTGGTCAAAAACATTCAGTACTTC
CDR3: CASSPLASLVKNIQYF

J: TRBJ2-1
V: TRBV7-2
size: once
D: TRBD2
DNA: TGTGCCAGCAGCCAAACTAGCGGGATTTACAATGAGCAGTTCTTC
CDR3: CASSQTSGIYNEQFF

J: TRBJ2-3
V: TRBV12-5
size: NA
D: TRBD1
DNA: TGTGCTAGTGGTTTGGGACAGGGGACGGATACGCAGTATTTT
CDR3: CASGLGQGTDTQYF

J: TRBJ1-1
V: TRBV11-2
size: once
D: NA
DNA: TGTGCCAGCAGCCCAAGATTAGGGGTCGGGACTGAAGCTTTCTTT
CDR3: CASSPRLGVGTEAFF